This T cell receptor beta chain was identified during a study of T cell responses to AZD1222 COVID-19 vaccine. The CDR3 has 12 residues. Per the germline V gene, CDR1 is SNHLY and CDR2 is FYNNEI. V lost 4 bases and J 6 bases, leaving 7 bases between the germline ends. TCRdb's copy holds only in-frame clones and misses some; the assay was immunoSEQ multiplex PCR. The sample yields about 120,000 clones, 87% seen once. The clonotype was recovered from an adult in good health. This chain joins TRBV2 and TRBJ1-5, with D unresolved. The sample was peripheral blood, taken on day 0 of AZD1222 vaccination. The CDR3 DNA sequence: TGTGCCAGCAGTGCAACGGGTCAGCCCCAGCATTTT. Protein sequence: CASSATGQPQHF.